This entry features one T cell receptor (beta chain) sequence. The data derive from a study of blood T cell repertoires in COVID-19. The assay was immunoSEQ multiplex PCR, and TCRdb's table has in-frame clones only and misses some. Among tens of thousands of clones listed, over 60% were seen once. Sample: peripheral blood. The sequence was obtained from a human donor in a cohort sampled during active COVID-19.

The CDR3 here is CASRHDRAFPSTQYF. The CDR3 bases are TGTGCCAGCAGACATGACAGGGCTTTCCCCAGTACCCAGTACTTC. The chain employs TRBV7-9 and TRBJ2-5; 7 bases line up with TRBD1. This CDR3 contains 15 residues. Unmatched junction bases numbered 15, after V lost 6 bases and J lost 8 bases. The V gene's germline CDR1 is SEHNR and CDR2 FQNEAQ (reference sequence). Complete variable domain (other parts from reference TRBV7-9 and TRBJ2-5): DTGVSQNPRHKITKRGQNVTFRCDPISEHNRLYWYRQTLGQGPEFLTYFQNEAQLEKSRLLSDRFSAERPKGSFSTLEIQRTEQGDSAMYLCASRHDRAFPSTQYFGPGTRLLVL.